Reported below is one TCR beta chain. Antigen: not known. This record belongs to a study of PD-1 blockade in classical Hodgkin lymphoma. Study background: The nivolumab dose that patients received was 3 mg/kg, given intravenously every 2 weeks. Whole-study findings and limits: Why the repertoires differ is still unclear, perhaps disease activity or prior therapy. Patients who initiated nivolumab within 1 year of ASCT were excluded. Complete responders had baseline diversity similar to newly diagnosed patients.

The assay was immunoSEQ multiplex PCR, and TCRdb's table has in-frame clones only and misses some. The table lists tens of thousands of clones, approximately 65% of them singletons. Time point given: cycle 4 day 1 (C4D1), after less than seven weeks of nivolumab. Relapses following autologous stem cell transplantation were seen in all patients, with brentuximab vedotin exposure varying. Starting with thawed PBMCs, CD4+ T cells were purified by magnetic negative selection. CDR1 is SGHVS and CDR2 is FNYEAQ in the germline V gene. This CDR3 has 17 residues. V dropped 2 bases and J dropped 1 base, with 17 bases sitting between them.

This material consisted of CD4+ T cells from blood, taken before the fourth cycle of nivolumab. The V and J genes are TRBV7-6 and TRBJ1-1; D call uncertain. This TCR derives from a human donor with classical Hodgkin lymphoma. CDR3 bases: TGTGCCAGCAGCTTAATCAAGGTTTTGGGAAGGAACACTGAAGCTTTCTTT. This gives the protein CASSLIKVLGRNTEAFF.